These 32 T cell receptor beta chains came from one sample sequenced in a study of T-cell reconstitution after alpha-beta-depleted transplantation in children (dated by TCRdb to 2015 to 2016). Receptor libraries were prepared by PCR. The sequencing machine was an Illumina HiSeq 2500. TCR libraries were prepared with molecular barcoding, using unique molecular identifiers to normalize TCRbeta repertoire quantification. TCRdb applied fastp at Q25 and MiXCR to the public reads, then kept only in-frame beta chains. Identical CDR3 protein sequences are pooled into one entry, listed with their most common genes and DNA. Across this sample there are 75,000 to 80,000 distinct CDR3 sequences, with around 18% seen only once. 50% to 65% of the sample belongs to the ten largest clones. The sample's treatment or condition label, decoded: allogeneic hematopoietic cell transplantation with graft depleted of TCRalphabeta T cells and CD19 B cells.

This specimen consisted of PBMCs, mostly from graft donor cells, obtained 360 days after TCRalphabeta/CD19-depleted stem cell transplant. These receptors originate from a male patient aged 2 to 9 who had a stem cell transplant for acute lymphoblastic leukemia, so the T cells may come from the graft donor.

The chain uses TRBV20-1 and TRBJ2-1; 10 nucleotides line up with TRBD2. Trimming removed 3 bases from V and 10 bases from J; junction bases left unmatched: 15. This CDR3 is 16 amino acids long. In germline, CDR1 is DFQATT, CDR2 SNEGSKA (reference sequence). The CDR3 DNA is TGCAGTGCTAGTAGTTGGAGCGGGAGGGCCGAGGAGGAGCAGTTCTTC. Translating it yields CSASSWSGRAEEEQFF.

The table lists this clonotype with a few counts. The rearrangement joins TRBV6-5 to TRBJ2-1; D gene ambiguous. V was clipped by 2 bases and J by 7 bases, with 12 bases between them. Germline CDR1 reads MNHEY; CDR2 reads SVGAGI. The CDR3 length is 14 residues. CDR3 sequence: CASSYRVASNEQFF. CDR3 DNA sequence: TGTGCCAGCAGTTACAGGGTAGCAAGTAATGAGCAGTTCTTC.

This clonotype has only a few counts. This chain uses TRBV29-1 with TRBJ2-2; possible D gene TRBD1, 5 bases. The CDR3 totals 13 residues. Germline CDR1 SQVTM, CDR2 ANQGSEA. Trimming pared 4 bases from V and 4 bases from J, leaving 10 bases between. CDR3 residues: CSVAPRATGELFF. In DNA form, the CDR3 reads TGCAGCGTTGCCCCCAGGGCCACCGGGGAGCTGTTTTTT.

The genes are TRBV4-2 and TRBJ1-1; tentative D call: TRBD1 (6 bases). Trimming left V 3 bases short and J 5 bases short, with 16 bases between. Germline loops: CDR1 LGHNA, CDR2 YNFKEQ. This CDR3 has 15 residues. The CDR3 DNA sequence: TGTGCCAGCAGCCATCCGGGGGCCATGGGAACTGAAGCTTTCTTT. Translation: CASSHPGAMGTEAFF.

This clonotype was picked up a small number of times. This chain uses TRBV5-8 with TRBJ1-2; possibly TRBD1 for D (5 bases). The CDR3 is 15 amino acids. V lost 5 bases to trimming and J lost 2 bases, with 16 bases between them. The germline V gene has CDR1 SGHTS and CDR2 YDEGEE. The CDR3 nucleotides are TGTGCCAGCAGGCAGGCAGGGTCTTGGAACTATGGCTACACCTTC. It translates to CASRQAGSWNYGYTF. The variable domain in full, with the rest retrieved from reference TRBV5-8 and TRBJ1-2, is EAGVTQSPTHLIKTRGQQATLRCSPISGHTSVYWYQQALGLGLQFLLWYDEGEERNRGNFPPRFSGRQFPNYSSELNVNALELEDSALYLCASRQAGSWNYGYTFGSGTRLTVV.

V is TRBV5-5 and J is TRBJ2-1, with 7 bases matching TRBD1. Trimming at V came to 4 bases and at J to 2 bases, leaving 6 bases not matched to a gene. CDR3 size: 15 residues. Germline CDR1 and CDR2: SGHKS and YYEKEE (reference sequence). CDR3 loop: CASSQTGLPYNEQFF. CDR3 sequence (DNA): TGTGCCAGCAGCCAGACAGGGTTGCCCTACAATGAGCAGTTCTTC.

The chain couples TRBV12-3 or TRBV12-4 to TRBJ2-1; 11 positions match TRBD2. The length of the CDR3 is 14 residues. Trimming at V came to 1 base and at J to 9 bases, leaving 2 bases not matched to a gene. The CDR3 sequence: CASSLVTSGTEQFF. The CDR3 DNA reads as TGTGCCAGCAGTTTAGTGACTAGCGGGACTGAGCAGTTCTTC.

The V gene is TRBV10-2, the J gene TRBJ1-2; D may be TRBD1 (5 bases). CDR1 WSHSY and CDR2 SAAADI come from the germline V gene. V was cut by 3 bases and J by 7 bases, with 15 bases left in between. CDR3 length: 14 residues. This chain's CDR3 is CASSDRGGGGGYTF. Here the CDR3 DNA reads TGCGCCAGCAGTGATAGGGGCGGGGGAGGTGGCTACACCTTC.

The chain couples TRBV12-3 or TRBV12-4 to TRBJ2-3; D is unclear. V was pared by 5 bases and J by 0 bases, with 12 bases between. This CDR3 is 15 amino acids long. The CDR3 DNA reads TGTGCCAGCAGTCCCCGCAGGTCTAGCACAGATACGCAGTATTTT. Encoded protein: CASSPRRSSTDTQYF.

The chain uses TRBV30 and TRBJ2-1, with D tentatively TRBD1 (5 bases). In germline, CDR1 is GTSNPN, CDR2 SVGIG (reference sequence). V lost 8 bases, J lost 5 bases, and 13 bases lay in between. This CDR3 spans 12 amino acids. For the CDR3, the DNA is TGTGCCATAGGGGTTCCTGACAATGAGCAGTTCTTC. It codes for CAIGVPDNEQFF.

This clonotype was observed a few times. The genes are TRBV29-1 and TRBJ1-3; no clear D. The CDR3 length is 15 residues. The germline V gene has CDR1 SQVTM and CDR2 ANQGSEA. V was pared by 0 bases and J by 4 bases, with 13 bases between. CDR3 in amino acids: CSVEDLPRRGNTIYF. In DNA, the CDR3 is TGCAGCGTTGAAGATCTACCCAGGCGCGGAAACACCATATATTTT.

The chain links TRBV20-1 to TRBJ1-4; tentatively, D is TRBD1 (5 bases). Deletions cut 5 bases from V and 10 bases from J, with 14 bases between. CDR1 and CDR2 (germline): DFQATT, SNEGSKA (reference sequence). This CDR3 has 12 residues. The CDR3 loop reads CSAERPGGKLFF. The CDR3 nucleotides are TGCAGTGCTGAGCGACCTGGGGGAAAACTGTTTTTT.

There are a few counts of this clonotype. V gene TRBV5-1 combines with J gene TRBJ2-5; D is perhaps TRBD2 (6 bases). In germline, CDR1 is SGHRS, CDR2 YFSETQ. This CDR3 contains 15 residues. The ends were cut back, 3 bases at V and 2 bases at J, with 14 bases in the middle. This CDR3 reads CASSSDYGRQETQYF. Written as DNA, the CDR3 is TGCGCCAGCAGCTCGGACTACGGACGACAAGAGACCCAGTACTTC. The full variable domain, with the rest looked up from reference TRBV5-1 and TRBJ2-5, is KAGVTQTPRYLIKTRGQQVTLSCSPISGHRSVSWYQQTPGQGLQFLFEYFSETQRNKGNFPGRFSGRQFSNSRSEMNVSTLELGDSALYLCASSSDYGRQETQYFGPGTRLLVL.

The chain carries TRBV7-9 and TRBJ1-2; D might be TRBD1 (5 bases). The germline V and J ends were trimmed by 5 bases and 4 bases, with 11 bases remaining between them. The germline V gene encodes CDR1 SEHNR and CDR2 FQNEAQ (reference sequence). This CDR3 region has 13 residues. The CDR3 is CASSPGRTYGYTF. The CDR3 DNA is TGTGCCAGCAGCCCGGGACGGACCTATGGCTACACCTTC.

This clonotype was counted only a few times. The J gene is TRBJ2-1, the V gene TRBV7-8, with 12 bases aligning to TRBD2. After removal of 5 bases from V and 0 bases from J, the junction contained 8 bases not matched to a gene. This CDR3 is built from 18 residues. Germline loops: CDR1 SGHVS, CDR2 FQNEAQ. The CDR3 spells CASSRRRTSGDSYNEQFF. CDR3 nucleotides: TGTGCCAGCAGCCGTAGGAGGACTAGCGGGGACTCCTACAATGAGCAGTTCTTC.

This sequence joins TRBV5-1 and TRBJ2-7; tentatively, D is TRBD2 (6 bases). The V end was cut by 5 bases, the J end by 0 bases, with 12 bases between. This CDR3 is built from 14 residues. CDR1 is SGHRS and CDR2 is YFSETQ in the germline V gene. CDR3 residues: CASSSGTLSYEQYF. CDR3 sequence (DNA): TGCGCCAGCAGTTCCGGGACTCTCTCCTACGAGCAGTACTTC.

This clonotype has ten or more counts. The chain employs TRBV7-9 and TRBJ2-7; a weak D match, TRBD2 (5 bases). The CDR3 has 13 amino acids. V was trimmed by 2 bases and J by 4 bases, leaving 9 bases between them. Germline CDR1 reads SEHNR; CDR2 reads FQNEAQ (reference sequence). In nucleotides, the CDR3 is TGTGCCAGCAGCTTAAATCGAGGGTACGAGCAGTACTTC. Translation gives CASSLNRGYEQYF.

This clonotype showed up just a few times. The chain has TRBV20-1 and TRBJ1-2; 8 nucleotides agree with TRBD1. The CDR3 has 12 amino acids. V was pared by 3 bases and J by 8 bases, with 5 bases of the junction left unmatched. The germline gives CDR1 DFQATT, CDR2 SNEGSKA (reference sequence). The CDR3 nucleotides read TGCAGTGCTAGGACAGGGGTGGAAGGCTACACCTTC. Protein sequence: CSARTGVEGYTF.

The chain is built from TRBV13 and TRBJ2-2; 12 positions match TRBD2. V gave up 3 bases and J gave up 0 bases; unmatched junction bases: 11. The CDR3 is 20 residues long. CDR1 is PRHDT and CDR2 is FYEKMQ in the germline V gene (reference sequence). The CDR3: CASSFPLAGGTYANTGELFF. DNA for the CDR3: TGTGCCAGCAGCTTCCCACTAGCGGGAGGAACATACGCGAACACCGGGGAGCTGTTTTTT.

The J gene is TRBJ1-5, the V gene TRBV19; D is unresolved. Trimming stripped 1 base from V and 2 bases from J, with 9 bases between. Germline V gene sequence: CDR1 LNHDA, CDR2 SQIVND (reference sequence). The CDR3 is made up of 15 amino acids. The CDR3 is CASSIAKAGNQPQHF. The CDR3 coding sequence is TGTGCCAGTAGTATAGCAAAGGCAGGCAATCAGCCCCAGCATTTT.

This clonotype was detected a few times. CDR3 region: CSASPGTSHEQFF. The DNA for the CDR3 is TGCAGTGCTAGTCCGGGGACTAGCCATGAGCAGTTCTTC. The chain employs TRBV20-1 and TRBJ2-1; TRBD2 agrees at 9 bases. V gave up 3 bases and J gave up 8 bases; unmatched junction bases: 5. The CDR3 is 13 amino acids. Germline loops: CDR1 DFQATT, CDR2 SNEGSKA (reference sequence).

V gene TRBV12-3 or TRBV12-4 combines with J gene TRBJ2-7; D perhaps matches TRBD2 (5 bases). V lost 5 bases and J 1 base, leaving 12 bases between the germline ends. The CDR3 loop spans 14 amino acids. CDR3 in DNA: TGTGCCAGCAGTCCACCGGGATTTTCCTACGAGCAGTACTTC. It yields the protein CASSPPGFSYEQYF.

This clonotype has at least ten counts. This chain uses TRBV12-3 or TRBV12-4 with TRBJ2-1; 11 bases fit TRBD2. The length of the CDR3 is 17 residues. The ends lost 1 base at V and 4 bases at J; junction bases unmatched: 6. The CDR3 loop is CASSLVLTSGKYNEQFF. The CDR3 DNA reads TGTGCCAGCAGTTTAGTGCTGACTAGCGGGAAGTACAATGAGCAGTTCTTC.

This clonotype showed up many times. J is TRBJ2-7 and V is TRBV20-1; D unclear. The V end lost 6 bases, the J end lost 5 bases, and 17 bases lay between the germline ends. The CDR3 contains 13 residues. Germline V CDR1 and CDR2: DFQATT, SNEGSKA (reference sequence). The CDR3 spells CSAHRFGKHEQYF. CDR3 sequence (DNA): TGCAGTGCCCACCGTTTTGGGAAACACGAGCAGTACTTC.

This clonotype was counted a few times. Here the CDR3 reads CAISSNGLAGGETQYF. The CDR3 DNA reads as TGTGCCATCAGTTCCAACGGACTAGCGGGAGGTGAGACCCAGTACTTC. This sequence joins TRBV10-3 and TRBJ2-5, with 14 bases matching TRBD2. The germline V gene has CDR1 ENHRY and CDR2 SYGVKD. The ends lost 5 bases at V and 5 bases at J; junction bases unmatched: 7. The CDR3 is made up of 16 amino acids.

This clonotype turned up a few times. The V and J genes are TRBV27 and TRBJ2-1; D not certain. The CDR3 spans 16 residues. V was trimmed by 1 base and J by 1 base, leaving 11 bases between them. Germline V CDR1 and CDR2: MNHEY, SMNVEV (reference sequence). The DNA of the CDR3 is TGTGCCAGCAGTTTATTAGGACGGTATTCCTACAATGAGCAGTTCTTC. Its protein product is CASSLLGRYSYNEQFF.

This clonotype was detected only a few times. The chain uses TRBV6-5 and TRBJ2-7; TRBD2 agrees at 10 bases. Germline V gives CDR1 MNHEY, CDR2 SVGAGI. J gave up 5 bases and V 0 bases, and 10 bases lay outside the gene matches. The CDR3 totals 17 residues. The CDR3 nucleotides read TGTGCCAGCAGTTACTCCCTTAGAGCGGGAGGGCTCCACGAGCAGTACTTC. It translates to CASSYSLRAGGLHEQYF.

The CDR3, as DNA: TGTGCCAGCAGCGGCGGACCGAGTAGCAATCAGCCCCAGCATTTT. Amino acid sequence: CASSGGPSSNQPQHF. This chain links TRBV7-9 with TRBJ1-5; no firm D call. Germline CDR1 and CDR2: SEHNR and FQNEAQ (reference sequence). The V end lost 5 bases, the J end lost 0 bases, and 11 bases lay between the germline ends. The CDR3 has 15 residues.

The rearrangement uses TRBV6-1 and TRBJ2-3, with 11 bases aligning to TRBD2. Germline lookup yields CDR1 MNHNS and CDR2 SASEGT. Losses at the gene ends were 6 bases for V and 5 bases for J; bases not matched to a gene: 7. The CDR3 runs 15 residues. CDR3 bases: TGTGCCAGCAGCCAACTAGCGGGAGAGAAAGATACGCAGTATTTT. This translates into CASSQLAGEKDTQYF.

This clonotype was picked up many times. V is TRBV5-1 and J is TRBJ2-7; D possibly corresponds to TRBD1 (7 bases). Germline V gene sequence: CDR1 SGHRS, CDR2 YFSETQ. This CDR3 region has 15 residues. The V end lost 2 bases, the J end lost 3 bases, and 15 bases lay between the germline ends. The CDR3 nucleotides read TGCGCCAGCAGCTTAACCGGGCAGGGGGGCTACGAGCAGTACTTC. The encoded protein is CASSLTGQGGYEQYF.

This clonotype was seen only a few times. The gene calls are TRBV20-1 and TRBJ2-1; 9 bases map to TRBD2. V lost 8 bases to trimming and J lost 9 bases; unmatched junction nucleotides: 14. The germline V gene has CDR1 DFQATT and CDR2 SNEGSKA (reference sequence). The CDR3 totals 14 residues. The CDR3 DNA reads TGCAGTCCCCTGGGAATAGCGGGAGTAGGTGAGCAGTTCTTC. Translating it yields CSPLGIAGVGEQFF.

This clonotype was observed a few times. The chain links TRBV7-2 to TRBJ2-1; 8 nucleotides match TRBD2. CDR1 is SGHTA and CDR2 is FQGNSA in the germline V gene. V was clipped by 5 bases and J by 2 bases; unmatched bases: 5. This CDR3 contains 15 residues. In nucleotides, the CDR3 is TGTGCCAGCAGCGTTAGCGGGACCCCCTACAATGAGCAGTTCTTC. Translated: CASSVSGTPYNEQFF.